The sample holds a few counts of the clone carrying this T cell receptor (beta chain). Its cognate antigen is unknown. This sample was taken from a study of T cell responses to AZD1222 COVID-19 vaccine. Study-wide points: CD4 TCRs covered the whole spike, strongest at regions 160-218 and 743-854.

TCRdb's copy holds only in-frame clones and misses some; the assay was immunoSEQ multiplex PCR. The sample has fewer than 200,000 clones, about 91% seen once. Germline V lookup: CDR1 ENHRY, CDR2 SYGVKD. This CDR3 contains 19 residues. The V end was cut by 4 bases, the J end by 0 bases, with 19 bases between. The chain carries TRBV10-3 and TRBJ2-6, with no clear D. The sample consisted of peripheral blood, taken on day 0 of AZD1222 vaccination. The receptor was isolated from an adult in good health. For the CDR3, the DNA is TGTGCCATCAGTGTGGTCGGACGTCAGGTCCCCTCTGGGGCCAACGTCCTGACTTTC. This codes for CAISVVGRQVPSGANVLTF.